Given below is one T cell receptor beta chain in context. Its binding antigen is unknown. Base-call qualities are not available, and no considerably larger clone is one nucleotide away. The data were obtained in a study of blood T cell repertoires in COVID-19 (dated by TCRdb to the early 2020s). Regarding the study in general: Collaborator samples came from the United States, Italy and Spain and covered acute and convalescent phases of COVID-19. The sample metadata nearly always contained a de-identified subject ID, COVID-19 status, age in years and sex. The repertoires were released in a freely available public database meant as a resource for research on the immune response to SARS-CoV-2. Where HLA class I and class II types were available, the types were taken from metadata supplied by the sample provider, not from assay-based typing. The prospective study material was composed of cDNA or gDNA derived from T cells, B-cell-depleted T cells, or PBMCs. Deeply sampled blood TCRbeta repertoires from subjects exposed to, actively infected with, or recovered from COVID-19 were included in the dataset. The samples were drawn from the first 160 participants of the ongoing ImmuneRACE study and from over 950 subjects provided by 6 global collaborators.

The full study reports these points: The quantity of clinical and demographic metadata differed by source and by participant and was supplied without curation.

TCRbeta CDR3 regions were amplified from genomic DNA using the immunoSEQ Assay, a bias-controlled multiplex PCR. As for the original processing: Within the assay, amplification of reference gene primers was used to estimate how many nucleated cells each sample contained. To quantify the absolute abundance of each unique TCRbeta CDR3 rearrangement, sequence reads were collapsed and filtered. For each sample, productive Simpson clonality was calculated as the square root of Simpson's diversity index over productive rearrangements. TCRdb's version of the immuneACCESS table is confined to in-frame rearrangements and falls short of the full clone set. An unresolved V gene accounts for under half of the shortfall where checked; the remainder is of unknown origin. Clone size and the V and J calls come from that table; the DNA yielded D and trimming. The sample table records 68,000 or so clones; nearly 90% of these occur just once. Of the sample, about 7.4% falls within the top ten clones.

The collaborating institutions used their own protocols to collect whole blood in K2EDTA tubes. For TCRbeta analysis, collaborators shipped samples as frozen whole blood, isolated PBMCs, or DNA extracted from either of those sample types. The CDR3 covers 15 residues, taking in both the cysteine and the phenylalanine. The sequence is cut down to CDR3 DNA, 45 bases in frame from base 1. According to the germline V gene, CDR1 reads MNHEY and CDR2 reads SVGAGI. V drops 5 bases and J drops 0 bases, leaving 14 bases in between. The source is a man aged 45-65 years with active COVID-19. This chain is built from TRBV6-5 and TRBJ2-7; possibly the D gene is TRBD2, per 5 matching bases. Sequenced: peripheral blood. The nucleotide sequence is given as TGTGCCAGCAGTCGGATTAGCGAGAGCTCCTACGAGCAGTACTTC. It is translated as CASSRISESSYEQYF.